This T cell receptor (beta chain) was profiled in a study of regulatory T cells in long-lasting Graves disease. The time point here: newly diagnosed GD, antithyroid drugs for less than 3 months. PBMC RNA served as the TCR library source. CDR3-region Arm-PCR and iRepertoire HTBI primers produced the TCR beta libraries. One entry per CDR3 protein results from TCRdb running MiXCR on the multiplex PCR reads. The table records about 530,000 distinct CDR3 sequences, around 15% of them present only once. This clonotype appeared many times. The CDR3 loop spans 15 amino acids. The germline V gene has CDR1 KGHSH and CDR2 LQKENI. Trimming took 2 bases from V and 0 from J, leaving 8 bases between them. These data were also reused for a study on T cells in Graves' hyperthyroidism and ophthalmopathy. This second study says: The HTBI primer set served for first-round RT-PCR of the TCR CDR3. Progression to ophthalmopathy was predicted a median of about 6.6 months early.

Specimen: peripheral blood mononuclear cells (PBMCs), collected at new diagnosis, from a patient treated with antithyroid drugs. The receptor's source is a woman between 40 and 65 years old with Graves disease. The J gene is TRBJ1-3, the V gene TRBV18, with D unclear. CDR3 loop: CASSPRSLSGNTIYF. The CDR3 nucleotides are TGTGCCAGCTCACCAAGGTCCCTCTCTGGAAACACCATATATTTT.